This is a list of T cell receptor beta chains from one sample in a study of cytomegalovirus exposure and HLA in healthy donors. Measured with immunoSEQ multiplex PCR; TCRdb has only the in-frame clones, and not every one. The sample carries 85,000 to 100,000 clones, more than 55% recorded once. Sequencing used PBMCs. Every receptor here comes from a human donor in good health. The CDR3 runs from the conserved cysteine through the conserved F or W. The D gene is left open where the match is weak. The size of a clone is reported for some rows only, either as once, few or many, or as a class for expanded clones.

abundance	v_gene	j_gene	d_gene	CDR3nt	CDR3aa
-	TRBV29-1	TRBJ2-2	-	TGCAGCGTTGAAGATGTAGGGGGTGGGACCGGGGAGCTGTTTTTT	CSVEDVGGGTGELFF
-	TRBV7-3	TRBJ1-1	-	TGTGCCAGCAGCCCAGACCGTTCGGGCACTGAAGCTTTCTTT	CASSPDRSGTEAFF
once	TRBV2	TRBJ1-2	TRBD1	TGTGCCAGCGGGGAGGACAGGGGGCTCCGGGGGGATGGCTACACCTTC	CASGEDRGLRGDGYTF
-	TRBV29-1	TRBJ2-1	-	TGCAGCTACCGGGACTCCAGGTACAATGAGCAGTTCTTC	CSYRDSRYNEQFF
-	TRBV19	TRBJ1-1	-	TGTGCCAGTAGTTACTCAGGGGTCACTGAAGCTTTCTTT	CASSYSGVTEAFF
-	TRBV10-3	TRBJ1-1	TRBD1	TGTGCCATCAGTGAGTCGACAGGGGGCTCGAACACTGAAGCTTTCTTT	CAISESTGGSNTEAFF
-	TRBV5-1	TRBJ2-7	TRBD1	TGCGCCAGCAGCTACACCAGGGGACAGGCCTACGAGCAGTACTTC	CASSYTRGQAYEQYF
-	TRBV30	TRBJ1-5	TRBD1	TGTGCCTGGAGTCCGGGGGGACAGGGCAATCAGCCCCAGCATTTT	CAWSPGGQGNQPQHF
few	TRBV10-3	TRBJ2-3	TRBD2	TGTGCCATCAGTGAGGGGGGGGGAACAGATACGCAGTATTTT	CAISEGGGTDTQYF
few	TRBV7-2	TRBJ1-3	-	TGTGCCAGCAGCTTAACAGGGCGGGGAAACACCATATATTTT	CASSLTGRGNTIYF